This is a list of T cell receptor beta chains from one sample in a study of glioma-infiltrating T cells after dendritic cell vaccination. Some clones are missing from TCRdb's copy, which holds only in-frame ones; the method was immunoSEQ multiplex PCR. The sample holds about 92,000 clones, around 86% seen once. This sample comprised blood, obtained before dendritic cell vaccination. Receptors originate from a human donor with glioblastoma. Each CDR3 is given with its conserved first and last residue. D genes are given only for firm matches.

cdr3_nt cdr3_aa v_call d_call j_call
TGTGCCAGCCCGGGCGCTAGCGGGTTTGAGCAGTTCTTC CASPGASGFEQFF TRBV2 TRBD2 TRBJ2-1
TGTGCCTTTTGTGCAGTCTCTGGAAACACCATATATTTT CAFCAVSGNTIYF TRBV30 . TRBJ1-3
TGTGCCAGCAGCTTCGCTAGCGGGATCAGCTCCTACGAGCAGTACTTC CASSFASGISSYEQYF TRBV7-2 TRBD2 TRBJ2-7
TGTGCCAGCAGCCCCCTCCCGGGACAGGGGGCTGAGGGCTACACCTTC CASSPLPGQGAEGYTF TRBV7-2 TRBD1 TRBJ1-2
TGTGCCAGCAGTTTCAATTCGGCTAGCGAAGAGACCCAGTACTTC CASSFNSASEETQYF TRBV27 . TRBJ2-5
TGTGCCAGCAGTCCTGGGACTAGCTCTAGATACGAGCAGTACTTC CASSPGTSSRYEQYF TRBV6-6 TRBD2 TRBJ2-7
TGTGCCAGCAGTCCATCCCCGGGACTAGCGGGGGGGCCAATAACAGATACGCAGTATTTT CASSPSPGLAGGPITDTQYF TRBV27 TRBD2 TRBJ2-3
TGTGCCAGCAGTTCAGGACAGGGAAACTATGGCTACACCTTC CASSSGQGNYGYTF TRBV6-6 TRBD1 TRBJ1-2
TGTGCCAGCAGTCACCGGGACTTAGGGTACGAGCAGTACTTC CASSHRDLGYEQYF TRBV6-1 . TRBJ2-7
TGTGCCAGCACCGAAGGGACAGGGAATCAGCCCCAGCATTTT CASTEGTGNQPQHF TRBV2 TRBD1 TRBJ1-5
TGCGCCAGCAGCTTGGCCGCAGGCAATTCATTAGATACGCAGTATTTT CASSLAAGNSLDTQYF TRBV5-1 . TRBJ2-3
TGTGCCAGCAGCTTAGGGGGGACACTCACCTACGAGCAGTACTTC CASSLGGTLTYEQYF TRBV13 . TRBJ2-7
TGTGCCAGCAGCCAGCCCGGGACAGGGGGTGATGGCTACACCTTC CASSQPGTGGDGYTF TRBV16 TRBD1 TRBJ1-2
TGTGCCAGCAGCGGGGGACAGGGGCTCTCCTACGAGCAGTACTTC CASSGGQGLSYEQYF TRBV5-4 TRBD1 TRBJ2-7
TGTGCCAGCAGCTTGGAGGAGAATAAGAACACTGAAGCTTTCTTT CASSLEENKNTEAFF TRBV13 . TRBJ1-1
TGTGCCATGGATCACGGGACTCCCAAGAACTACGAGCAGTACTTC CAMDHGTPKNYEQYF TRBV10-3 . TRBJ2-7
TGTGCCACCAGCAGAGATCGTATAACCGGGACAGTTGGCTACACCTTC CATSRDRITGTVGYTF TRBV15 TRBD1 TRBJ1-2